This TCR beta chain was sequenced during a study of blood T cell repertoires in COVID-19. V was cut by 1 base and J by 6 bases, with 12 bases left in between. The length of the CDR3 is 14 residues. The V gene's germline CDR1 is KGHSH and CDR2 LQKENI. The assay was immunoSEQ multiplex PCR, and TCRdb's table has in-frame clones only and misses some. The sample contains 50,000 to 60,000 clones, roughly 86% of which appear only once. Sample: peripheral blood. This chain joins TRBV18 and TRBJ1-1, with a possible D match to TRBD1 (5 bases). The receptor comes from a human donor with active COVID-19. The donor label of this sample is uncertain. As DNA, the CDR3 is TGTGCCAGCTCACCACGGGGCGGCGTTGCTGAAGCTTTCTTT. Translated: CASSPRGGVAEAFF. The full variable domain, completed using reference TRBV18 and TRBJ1-1, is NAGVMQNPRHLVRRRGQEARLRCSPMKGHSHVYWYRQLPEEGLKFMVYLQKENIIDESGMPKERFSAEFPKEGPSILRIQQVVRGDSAAYFCASSPRGGVAEAFFGQGTRLTVV.